This note documents a single TCR beta chain sequence. Sequencing used immunoSEQ multiplex PCR; TCRdb keeps in-frame clones, though not all of them. Of about 45,000 clones in the sample, 85% to 90% were seen once. This record comes from a study of T cell changes during pregnancy in multiple sclerosis. The receptor comes from a female donor with multiple sclerosis, enrolled in a pregnancy study. The sample in question was CD4+ T cells from peripheral blood mononuclear cells, obtained in the first trimester of pregnancy.

CDR3 DNA sequence: TGTGCCAGCAGCCCTACCGGGATGAACACCGGGGAGCTGTTTTTT. Its translation is CASSPTGMNTGELFF. V usage is TRBV5-6 and J usage is TRBJ2-2, with D perhaps TRBD2 (5 bases). The CDR3 runs to 15 residues. V lost 4 bases, J lost 1 base, and 11 bases lay in between. Germline V gene lookup returns CDR1 SGHDT and CDR2 YYEEEE.